This is a list of T cell receptor beta chains from one sample in a study of blood T cell repertoires in COVID-19. This table comes from immunoSEQ multiplex PCR, and its TCRdb copy is limited to in-frame clones, with some not included. Counted here are 110,000 to 150,000 clones, more than 75% occurring once; the ten biggest clones make up 5% to 6.5%. The sequencing input was PBMCs or T cells enriched from blood (not recorded which). These receptors originate from a woman aged 45 to 65 who had recovered from COVID-19. Each CDR3 is given with its conserved first and last residue. D genes are given only for firm matches. The listing skips clone size in some rows; elsewhere it reads once, few, many or a size class.

TGCGCCAGCATTGGAGGGAGCTCCTATAATTCACCCCTCCACTTT	CASIGGSSYNSPLHF	TRBV10-2	-	TRBJ1-6	-
TGTGCCAGCAGTGATGGAGACAGTAGCAATGAGCAGTTCTTC	CASSDGDSSNEQFF	TRBV2	-	TRBJ2-1	-
TGCAGCGTGGGACAAGGGTACAATGAGCAGTTCTTC	CSVGQGYNEQFF	TRBV29-1	-	TRBJ2-1	once
TGTGCCAGCAGAACCTCACAGGGGGCGGGGGCCACTGAAGCTTTCTTT	CASRTSQGAGATEAFF	TRBV28	TRBD1	TRBJ1-1	few
TGTGCCAGCAGTTCCTCCACCCTATCACGAGATACGCAGTATTTT	CASSSSTLSRDTQYF	TRBV5-4	-	TRBJ2-3	-
TGTGCCAGCAGCTCGGGTCGGAGCGGGGGGCACCTCTACGAGCAGTACTTC	CASSSGRSGGHLYEQYF	TRBV27	TRBD2	TRBJ2-7	-
TGTGCCAGCAGCTTAGGATGGGGGACAGGGGACACCGGGGAGCTGTTTTTT	CASSLGWGTGDTGELFF	TRBV7-9	TRBD1	TRBJ2-2	few
TGTGCCAGCAGACCGAACCCCGGGACAGGGGATGAAAAACTGTTTTTT	CASRPNPGTGDEKLFF	TRBV28	TRBD1	TRBJ1-4	few
TGTGCCAGCAGTCCAAGACAGGGGTTTGGCTACACCTTC	CASSPRQGFGYTF	TRBV27	TRBD1	TRBJ1-2	-
TGTGCCAGCAGGCGCCAGGGTGGTTTCGGCTATGGCTACACCTTC	CASRRQGGFGYGYTF	TRBV28	-	TRBJ1-2	-
TGTGCCAGCAGTTCACCTCCTCGCAGTTACAATGAGCAGTTCTTC	CASSSPPRSYNEQFF	TRBV27	-	TRBJ2-1	-
TGTGCCAGCAGCCCCGGACTAGCCCCAGATACGCAGTATTTT	CASSPGLAPDTQYF	TRBV7-3	TRBD2	TRBJ2-3	-
TGTGCCAGCAGTTTACTTCTAGGGGGCGAAAATCAGCCCCAGCATTTT	CASSLLLGGENQPQHF	TRBV28	TRBD1	TRBJ1-5	few
TGTGCCAGCAGCCAGGCGACAGGGGGGGAAACTGAAGCTTTCTTT	CASSQATGGETEAFF	TRBV3-1/TRBV3-2	TRBD1	TRBJ1-1	-
TGTGCCAGCTCTTCAGGGAAAGGAAACACCATATATTTT	CASSSGKGNTIYF	TRBV2	-	TRBJ1-3	-
TGTGCCAGCTCACCAACGAAGGGAGGGGGAGAGACCCAGTACTTC	CASSPTKGGGETQYF	TRBV18	-	TRBJ2-5	few
TGTGCCAGTAGTCTGAACAGGGGTCAAGAGACCCAGTACTTC	CASSLNRGQETQYF	TRBV19	TRBD1	TRBJ2-5	-
TGTGCCAGCAGTGATCATAAGAGTGAAAAACTGTTTTTT	CASSDHKSEKLFF	TRBV6-1	-	TRBJ1-4	-
TGTGCCAGCAGTGAATCGGGACATTTAAACACTGAAGCTTTCTTT	CASSESGHLNTEAFF	TRBV25-1	-	TRBJ1-1	-
TGCAGTGCTGAGGGCGATGAGCAGTTCTTC	CSAEGDEQFF	TRBV20-1	-	TRBJ2-1	-
TGTGCCAGCAGCTGGACTAGCGGCGGGGAGACCCAGTACTTC	CASSWTSGGETQYF	TRBV9	TRBD2	TRBJ2-5	-
TGTGCCAGCAGTCGCACGGGAAACCGGGACAGTAGAACTGAAGCTTTCTTT	CASSRTGNRDSRTEAFF	TRBV6-6	TRBD1	TRBJ1-1	few
TGTGCCAGCAGTTTATCGTTAGGGGGCACCACCGGGGAGCTGTTTTTT	CASSLSLGGTTGELFF	TRBV27	TRBD1	TRBJ2-2	-
TGTGCCAGCAGCCCTCGACTAGCGACGCTCGAGCAGTACTTC	CASSPRLATLEQYF	TRBV13	TRBD2	TRBJ2-7	-
TGCAGCGTTGCGGGACAGGGGGATCAGCCCCAGCATTTT	CSVAGQGDQPQHF	TRBV29-1	TRBD1	TRBJ1-5	many
TGTGCCAGCAGTTCCGGGGTGACCGGGGAGCTGTTTTTT	CASSSGVTGELFF	TRBV6-6	-	TRBJ2-2	-
TGTGCCAGCAGTGAAGCGTGGGAGGGCAGGGCTAACACTGAAGCTTTCTTT	CASSEAWEGRANTEAFF	TRBV2	-	TRBJ1-1	-
TGTGCCAGCAGTGTGGGGGGACCCGACTATGGCTACACCTTC	CASSVGGPDYGYTF	TRBV2	-	TRBJ1-2	-
TGTGCCATCAGTGAGTCGACGGGACAGGGTTGGGGCTACACCTTC	CAISESTGQGWGYTF	TRBV10-3	TRBD1	TRBJ1-2	-
TGTGCCAGCAGTTCCGGGACAGGCTTATCACCCCTCCACTTT	CASSSGTGLSPLHF	TRBV28	TRBD1	TRBJ1-6	-
TGTGCCACCAGCAGGGTCCCACTTGCAACTAATGAAAAACTGTTTTTT	CATSRVPLATNEKLFF	TRBV15	-	TRBJ1-4	once
TGTGCCAGCAGCATTCGGGAGTCGGAGGTGACTAATGAAAAACTGTTTTTT	CASSIRESEVTNEKLFF	TRBV7-9	-	TRBJ1-4	few
TGCGCCAGCACTCTCTTGGGGTCCGGGAGGCCCTACGAGCAGTACTTC	CASTLLGSGRPYEQYF	TRBV5-1	TRBD2	TRBJ2-7	-
TGTGCCACCAACAGGGGGCGCCTGTACGAGCAGTACTTC	CATNRGRLYEQYF	TRBV2	TRBD1	TRBJ2-7	once
TGTGCCAGTCGACCCTCAGGGGGCGGGGCGGCCGAGCAGTACTTC	CASRPSGGGAAEQYF	TRBV19	TRBD1	TRBJ2-7	-
TGCAGCGGTGGACAGGAGTATGGCTACACCTTC	CSGGQEYGYTF	TRBV29-1	TRBD1	TRBJ1-2	-
TGTGCCAGCACCCAGGGTCAGGGCCCAGAGACCCAGTACTTC	CASTQGQGPETQYF	TRBV28	-	TRBJ2-5	-
TGTGCCAGCAGCCAAATATTAAAGGGAGATGAAAAACTGTTTTTT	CASSQILKGDEKLFF	TRBV3-1/TRBV3-2	-	TRBJ1-4	-
TGCGCCAGCAGCTTGGACACAGGGGTGGCCCAGCCCCAGCATTTT	CASSLDTGVAQPQHF	TRBV5-1	TRBD1	TRBJ1-5	-
TGTGCCACCAGTGATACCTCAGGGTTGGGAGGCTACACCTTC	CATSDTSGLGGYTF	TRBV24-1	-	TRBJ1-2	-
TGTGCCTGGAGTCTGAGGGGGACGGATCAGCCCCAGCATTTT	CAWSLRGTDQPQHF	TRBV30	-	TRBJ1-5	-
TGTGCCAGCAGCCCGCGCCAACGACCCGGGGTAAGTGGAAACACCATATATTTT	CASSPRQRPGVSGNTIYF	TRBV4-2	-	TRBJ1-3	-
TGTGCCAGCAGCTTGCGCGGACAGGTGAGCAATCAGCCCCAGCATTTT	CASSLRGQVSNQPQHF	TRBV5-5	TRBD1	TRBJ1-5	few
TGTGCCAGCAGCTCTTACAGGGGAGGCTTAGACTATGGCTACACCTTC	CASSSYRGGLDYGYTF	TRBV7-2	TRBD1	TRBJ1-2	-
TGCGCCAGCACGGGACAGGCGTTCCAAGAGACCCAGTACTTC	CASTGQAFQETQYF	TRBV5-1	TRBD1	TRBJ2-5	-
TGTGCCAGCACCCGGGACAATGGGGCAACTAATGAAAAACTGTTTTTT	CASTRDNGATNEKLFF	TRBV2	-	TRBJ1-4	-
TGTGCCAGCAGTGACAGACAGGCTAACTATGGCTACACCTTC	CASSDRQANYGYTF	TRBV6-1	-	TRBJ1-2	-
TGTGCCAGCAGTCCACCCCAGGGACAGGGCAATCAGCCCCAGCATTTT	CASSPPQGQGNQPQHF	TRBV28	TRBD1	TRBJ1-5	-
TGTGCCATCAGGCCGGGAGGCGGGACAGGGCACCTTTTGCCAGCTTTCTTT	CAIRPGGGTGHLLPAFF	TRBV10-3	TRBD1	TRBJ1-1	-
TGTGCCAGCAGCTTAGACAGGGACTCTGGGGCCAACGTCCTGACTTTC	CASSLDRDSGANVLTF	TRBV11-2	-	TRBJ2-6	-